Listed here are 21 T cell receptor beta chains from one sample, sequenced in a study of T cell responses to AZD1222 COVID-19 vaccine. Assay used: immunoSEQ multiplex PCR; TCRdb lists only in-frame clones, some missing. The sample has about 83,000 clones; about 83% are singletons. Material: peripheral blood, obtained on day 0 of AZD1222 vaccination. The receptors here all came from an adult in good health.

V and J are TRBV5-4 and TRBJ2-7, with 10 bases lining up with TRBD1. The V and J ends lost 2 bases and 4 bases, in that order; junction bases with no gene match: 3. The CDR3 runs 14 residues. Germline V gives CDR1 SGHNT, CDR2 YYREEE (reference sequence). Here the CDR3 DNA reads TGTGCCAGCAGCTTACCGGGACAGGGGTACGAGCAGTACTTC. Residues: CASSLPGQGYEQYF.

The gene calls are TRBV6-6 and TRBJ1-2, with unresolved D. The ends were cut back, 8 bases at V and 6 bases at J, with 16 bases in the middle. In germline, CDR1 is MNHNY, CDR2 SVGAGI (reference sequence). The CDR3 has 13 residues. The CDR3 DNA sequence: TGTGCCAGCGCCGCCCAGACCCTTGATGGCTACACCTTC. It yields the protein CASAAQTLDGYTF.

The chain combines TRBV3-1 (or the pseudogene TRBV3-2) with TRBJ2-5, with TRBD2 identical over 9 bases. Germline assignment: CDR1 LGHDT and CDR2 YNNKEL (reference sequence). CDR3 length equals 14 residues. The V gene end was trimmed by 6 bases and the J gene end by 4 bases; junction bases not matched to a gene: 6. This chain's CDR3 is CASRPRGGGETQYF. DNA for the CDR3: TGTGCCAGCAGGCCGCGGGGGGGCGGAGAGACCCAGTACTTC.

This clone was detected once. The chain carries TRBV19 and TRBJ2-2; D uncertain. Trimming took 3 bases from V and 7 from J, leaving 3 bases between them. Germline V gene data show CDR1 as LNHDA and CDR2 as SQIVND (reference sequence). The CDR3 runs to 11 residues. The CDR3 region is CASSIGGELFF. The DNA of the CDR3 is TGTGCCAGTAGTATTGGCGGGGAGCTGTTTTTT.

There are a few counts of this clone. The chain combines TRBV18 with TRBJ1-1; maybe TRBD1 (5 bases). The germline CDR1 and CDR2 sequences are KGHSH and LQKENI. The CDR3 contains 15 residues. The ends were cut back, 3 bases at V and 2 bases at J, with 13 bases in the middle. The CDR3: CASSPPTGVNTEAFF. DNA for the CDR3: TGTGCCAGCTCACCCCCAACGGGGGTCAACACTGAAGCTTTCTTT.

This chain connects TRBV6-5 to TRBJ1-2; D is unresolved. V was pared by 0 bases and J by 0 bases, with 8 bases between. Looked up from germline, CDR1 is MNHEY and CDR2 is SVGAGI. The CDR3 has 15 amino acids. The CDR3 DNA reads as TGTGCCAGCAGTTACTCGGCAGGCGCTAACTATGGCTACACCTTC. This gives the protein CASSYSAGANYGYTF.

This clone has only one observation. The chain couples TRBV6-5 to TRBJ2-4; D possibly corresponds to TRBD2 (7 bases). This CDR3 contains 13 residues. In germline, CDR1 is MNHEY, CDR2 SVGAGI. V gave up 6 bases and J gave up 5 bases, with 11 bases separating them. Here the CDR3 DNA reads TGTGCCAGCAGGGGGGAGGGGGAAAACATTCAGTACTTC. Translated, it gives CASRGEGENIQYF.

The chain recombines TRBV5-1 with TRBJ2-2; TRBD2 is a possible D gene (6 bases). CDR1 is SGHRS, CDR2 YFSETQ, per germline. This CDR3 is 14 amino acids long. Deletions cut 5 bases from V and 1 base from J, with 9 bases between. The CDR3 here is CASRRTMNTGELFF. Here the CDR3 DNA reads TGCGCCAGCAGGAGGACTATGAACACCGGGGAGCTGTTTTTT.

V gene TRBV19 combines with J gene TRBJ2-5, with 8 bases aligning to TRBD1. The V segment lost 1 base and the J segment 7 bases; nucleotides outside the gene matches: 5. This CDR3 comprises 14 residues. Germline assignment: CDR1 LNHDA and CDR2 SQIVND (reference sequence). CDR3 bases: TGTGCCAGTAGTATAGTGGGACAGGCTATGACCCAGTACTTC. Its protein is CASSIVGQAMTQYF.

The genes are TRBV3-1 (or the pseudogene TRBV3-2) and TRBJ1-1, with no clear D. The ends were cut back, 5 bases at V and 5 bases at J, with 9 bases in the middle. Germline CDR1 reads LGHDT; CDR2 reads YNNKEL (reference sequence). The CDR3 loop spans 12 amino acids. CDR3 sequence reads: CASSARWTEAFF. CDR3 DNA sequence: TGTGCCAGCAGCGCCCGGTGGACTGAAGCTTTCTTT.

The V call is TRBV7-2, the J call TRBJ1-6, with 7 bases aligning to TRBD1. The CDR3 extends over 15 amino acids. Germline values: CDR1 SGHTA, CDR2 FQGNSA. V lost 5 bases, J lost 6 bases, and 7 bases stayed unmatched. In DNA, the CDR3 is TGTGCCAGCAGCAACCGGACAGGTTTTAATTCACCCCTCCACTTT. This codes for CASSNRTGFNSPLHF.

The chain couples TRBV11-1 to TRBJ2-3; the match to TRBD1 covers 10 bases. The CDR3 has 15 amino acids. With 8 bases clipped from V and 5 bases from J, the junction kept 10 bases outside the gene matches. The V gene's germline CDR1 is SGHAT and CDR2 FQDESV (reference sequence). The CDR3 DNA reads as TGTGCCAGCGACGGCGGGGACAGGGGCCAAGATACGCAGTATTTT. Translated, it gives CASDGGDRGQDTQYF. Full variable domain (missing parts from reference TRBV11-1 and TRBJ2-3): EAEVAQSPRYKITEKSQAVAFWCDPISGHATLYWYRQILGQGPELLVQFQDESVVDDSQLPKDRFSAERLKGVDSTLKIQPAELGDSAMYLCASDGGDRGQDTQYFGPGTRLTVL.

This clone was detected once. J is TRBJ2-7 and V is TRBV5-6; TRBD2 aligns across 9 bases. Trimming took 0 bases from V and 2 from J; bases not matched to a gene: 6. CDR3 length: 16 amino acids. CDR1 and CDR2 (germline): SGHDT, YYEEEE. The CDR3: CASSLVSGGLTYEQYF. The CDR3 DNA reads as TGTGCCAGCAGCTTGGTTAGCGGGGGCCTCACCTACGAGCAGTACTTC.

The chain uses TRBV19 and TRBJ2-5, with 9 bases matching TRBD2. The CDR3 spans 16 residues. Trimming cost V 3 bases and J 4 bases; bases outside gene matches: 9. The germline V gene encodes CDR1 LNHDA and CDR2 SQIVND (reference sequence). In DNA form, the CDR3 reads TGTGCCAGTAGTATCCGCTCTTTAGCGGGAGTAGAGACCCAGTACTTC. This translates into CASSIRSLAGVETQYF. Variable domain in full (rest from reference TRBV19 and TRBJ2-5): DGGITQSPKYLFRKEGQNVTLSCEQNLNHDAMYWYRQDPGQGLRLIYYSQIVNDFQKGDIAEGYSVSREKKESFPLTVTSAQKNPTAFYLCASSIRSLAGVETQYFGPGTRLLVL.

J is TRBJ2-2 and V is TRBV4-3; the D is unclear. The CDR3 length is 13 residues. CDR1 is LGHNA and CDR2 is YSLEER in the germline V gene. V was clipped by 0 bases and J by 5 bases, with 4 bases between them. The CDR3 reads CASSQDWTGELFF. Here the CDR3 DNA reads TGCGCCAGCAGCCAAGACTGGACCGGGGAGCTGTTTTTT.

This sequence joins TRBV7-2 and TRBJ2-5; tentative D call: TRBD2 (5 bases). The CDR3 runs 16 residues. V gave up 4 bases and J gave up 4 bases, with 19 bases separating them. The germline V gene encodes CDR1 SGHTA and CDR2 FQGNSA. The CDR3 spells CASSSTRAGYGETQYF. The CDR3 DNA reads as TGTGCCAGCAGCTCCACTAGGGCGGGCTATGGAGAGACCCAGTACTTC.

CDR3 sequence (DNA): TGTGCCAGCAGTAAGACTAGTATTGCAGATACGCAGTATTTT. Translating it yields CASSKTSIADTQYF. The gene calls are TRBV6-5 and TRBJ2-3, with D perhaps TRBD2 (6 bases). Per the germline V gene, CDR1 is MNHEY and CDR2 is SVGAGI. The CDR3 runs to 14 residues. V gave up 5 bases and J gave up 4 bases, with 13 bases separating them.

The CDR3 DNA sequence: TGTGCCAGCACGTTCACGGCAGGCTCCAATGAGCAGTTCTTC. Its protein is CASTFTAGSNEQFF. The V and J genes are TRBV6-5 and TRBJ2-1; D is unclear. CDR1 is MNHEY and CDR2 is SVGAGI in the germline V gene. The V and J ends lost 7 bases and 6 bases respectively, with 16 bases between them. There are 14 residues in the CDR3.

This clone was detected a few times. The chain joins TRBV19 to TRBJ1-2; the D gene is possibly TRBD1 (6 bases). The CDR3 runs to 13 residues. The germline gives CDR1 LNHDA, CDR2 SQIVND (reference sequence). Trimming took off 10 bases at V and 4 bases at J, with 16 bases between the two ends. The chain's CDR3 is CATSPQDSYGYTF. For the CDR3, the DNA is TGTGCCACCTCTCCCCAGGACAGCTATGGCTACACCTTC.

The chain couples TRBV30 to TRBJ2-5; 14 nucleotides agree with TRBD2. The germline V gene encodes CDR1 GTSNPN and CDR2 SVGIG (reference sequence). V was pared by 7 bases and J by 5 bases, with 6 bases of the junction left unmatched. The CDR3 loop spans 14 amino acids. The CDR3 sequence: CAYRLAGGRETQYF. The CDR3 DNA sequence: TGTGCCTACCGACTAGCGGGGGGGAGGGAGACCCAGTACTTC.

The chain is built from TRBV27 and TRBJ2-1; D may match TRBD1 or TRBD2 (6 bases each). The V end lost 7 bases, the J end lost 7 bases, and 17 bases lay between the germline ends. The CDR3 length is 14 residues. Germline-derived CDR1 and CDR2 are MNHEY and SMNVEV (reference sequence). Here the CDR3 reads CASTPSGGPNEQFF. CDR3 bases: TGTGCCAGCACCCCAAGTGGGGGGCCTAATGAGCAGTTCTTC.